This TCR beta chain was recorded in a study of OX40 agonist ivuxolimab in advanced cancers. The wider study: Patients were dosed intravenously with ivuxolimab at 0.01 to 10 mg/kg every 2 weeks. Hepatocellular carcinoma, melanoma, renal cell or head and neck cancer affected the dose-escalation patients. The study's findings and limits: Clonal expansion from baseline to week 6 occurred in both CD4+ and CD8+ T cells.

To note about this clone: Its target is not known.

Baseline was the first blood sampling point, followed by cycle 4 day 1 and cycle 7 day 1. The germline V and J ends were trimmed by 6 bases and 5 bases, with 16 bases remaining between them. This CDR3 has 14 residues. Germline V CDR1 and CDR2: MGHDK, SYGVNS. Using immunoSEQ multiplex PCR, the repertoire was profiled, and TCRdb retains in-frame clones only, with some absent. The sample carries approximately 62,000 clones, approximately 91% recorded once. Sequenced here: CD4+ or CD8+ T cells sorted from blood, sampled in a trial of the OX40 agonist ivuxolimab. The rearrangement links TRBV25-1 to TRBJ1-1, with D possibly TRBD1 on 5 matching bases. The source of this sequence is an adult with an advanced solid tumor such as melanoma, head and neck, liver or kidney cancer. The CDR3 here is CASSYGQGGTEAFF. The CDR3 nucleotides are TGTGCCAGCAGCTACGGGCAGGGTGGTACTGAAGCTTTCTTT.